These T cell receptor beta chains were read from a single sample in a study of healthy donors' naive CD4 and CD8 T cells. TCRdb reanalysed the reads using MiXCR and keeps one entry per CDR3 protein. Here the sample spans some 190,000 distinct CDR3 sequences, over 60% being singletons. Material: naive CD4+ and CD8+ T cells sorted from blood, pooled from several donors. Source of these receptors: a pool of human donors in good health; the sample pools cells from several healthy donors. Both conserved end residues are trimmed from each CDR3.

j_gene: TRBJ1-4
v_gene: TRBV27
CDR3aa: ASSYQGTNEKLF

j_gene: TRBJ1-2
v_gene: TRBV30
CDR3aa: AWRWTGRYYGYT

j_gene: TRBJ1-2
v_gene: TRBV29-1
CDR3aa: SVRSSGGYT

j_gene: TRBJ1-1
v_gene: TRBV19
CDR3aa: ASSPSRRNTEAF

j_gene: TRBJ2-1
v_gene: TRBV6-5
CDR3aa: ASSYGERAYNEQF

j_gene: TRBJ2-3
v_gene: TRBV4-2
CDR3aa: ASRDRMGTDTQY

j_gene: TRBJ2-3
v_gene: TRBV29-1
CDR3aa: SVVRQGGGTDTQY

j_gene: TRBJ2-7
v_gene: TRBV14
CDR3aa: ASSLRRGNLDSEQY

j_gene: TRBJ1-2
v_gene: TRBV29-1
CDR3aa: SVPNRVGGYT

j_gene: TRBJ1-1
v_gene: TRBV29-1
CDR3aa: SVENRGRNTEAF

j_gene: TRBJ1-1
v_gene: TRBV2
CDR3aa: ASKIGSNTEAF

j_gene: TRBJ2-7
v_gene: TRBV13
CDR3aa: ASSLSLTGGYEQY

j_gene: TRBJ2-1
v_gene: TRBV5-1
CDR3aa: ASSLGLLDEQF

j_gene: TRBJ2-7
v_gene: TRBV30
CDR3aa: AWGLGQANAYEQY

j_gene: TRBJ2-2
v_gene: TRBV5-5
CDR3aa: ASMTDLINTGELF

j_gene: TRBJ1-2
v_gene: TRBV29-1
CDR3aa: SAEERTGYT

j_gene: TRBJ2-1
v_gene: TRBV29-1
CDR3aa: SVEDTGGPHNEQF

j_gene: TRBJ2-1
v_gene: TRBV29-1
CDR3aa: SAQGTSGYNEQF

j_gene: TRBJ2-1
v_gene: TRBV19
CDR3aa: ASSIDRGNEQF

j_gene: TRBJ1-2
v_gene: TRBV6-1
CDR3aa: ASIRKTAGEGYT

j_gene: TRBJ2-3
v_gene: TRBV27
CDR3aa: ASSPGGQALTDTQY

j_gene: TRBJ2-7
v_gene: TRBV6-6
CDR3aa: ASTGVGRVEPYEQY

j_gene: TRBJ2-7
v_gene: TRBV6-5
CDR3aa: ASGATGGSYEQY

j_gene: TRBJ2-7
v_gene: TRBV6-6
CDR3aa: ASSYSIQGYEQY

j_gene: TRBJ2-1
v_gene: TRBV29-1
CDR3aa: SVEDRPDEQF

j_gene: TRBJ2-7
v_gene: TRBV29-1
CDR3aa: SVEYPGDEQY

j_gene: TRBJ1-1
v_gene: TRBV30
CDR3aa: AWSRETGTEAF

j_gene: TRBJ1-2
v_gene: TRBV7-2
CDR3aa: ASSLGRDGYGYT

j_gene: TRBJ2-3
v_gene: TRBV29-1
CDR3aa: SVDPGLAEDTQY

j_gene: TRBJ2-3
v_gene: TRBV12-3/TRBV12-4
CDR3aa: ASSSRTSGRPDTQY

j_gene: TRBJ1-1
v_gene: TRBV19
CDR3aa: ASVGRGFANTEAF

j_gene: TRBJ2-1
v_gene: TRBV29-1
CDR3aa: SVGSGLALNEQF

j_gene: TRBJ2-1
v_gene: TRBV29-1
CDR3aa: SVGTLYNEQF

j_gene: TRBJ1-1
v_gene: TRBV29-1
CDR3aa: SVEVKGPEAF

j_gene: TRBJ2-2
v_gene: TRBV6-5
CDR3aa: ASSYHMWSGGELF

j_gene: TRBJ2-7
v_gene: TRBV27
CDR3aa: ASSFRLNYEQY

j_gene: TRBJ1-5
v_gene: TRBV4-2
CDR3aa: ASSQGQQISNQPQH

j_gene: TRBJ1-2
v_gene: TRBV29-1
CDR3aa: SVQGIIGYT

j_gene: TRBJ2-5
v_gene: TRBV29-1
CDR3aa: SVAVGFGETQY

j_gene: TRBJ2-7
v_gene: TRBV29-1
CDR3aa: SVEFGDSFSYEQY

j_gene: TRBJ2-1
v_gene: TRBV19
CDR3aa: ASRRGGRAENEQF

j_gene: TRBJ1-2
v_gene: TRBV27
CDR3aa: ASSLFPGQLSYGYT

j_gene: TRBJ1-4
v_gene: TRBV6-6
CDR3aa: ASSLTGGTEKLF

j_gene: TRBJ2-1
v_gene: TRBV19
CDR3aa: ASSIGLRVGDEQF

j_gene: TRBJ2-1
v_gene: TRBV12-3/TRBV12-4
CDR3aa: ASRGTSGRKSYNEQF

j_gene: TRBJ2-1
v_gene: TRBV19
CDR3aa: ASSIVRPYNEQF

j_gene: TRBJ1-5
v_gene: TRBV6-6
CDR3aa: ASSTGSKEPQH

j_gene: TRBJ1-1
v_gene: TRBV6-5
CDR3aa: ASSVLKDTEAF

j_gene: TRBJ2-1
v_gene: TRBV29-1
CDR3aa: SAWGYEQF

j_gene: TRBJ2-5
v_gene: TRBV12-3/TRBV12-4
CDR3aa: ASSNSFQETQY

j_gene: TRBJ2-1
v_gene: TRBV5-1
CDR3aa: ASSLGSQTYNEQF

j_gene: TRBJ2-3
v_gene: TRBV4-3
CDR3aa: ASSQALTGSDTQY

j_gene: TRBJ2-1
v_gene: TRBV19
CDR3aa: ASSMLGAEQF

j_gene: TRBJ1-1
v_gene: TRBV29-1
CDR3aa: SVRGGFGTEAF

j_gene: TRBJ1-6
v_gene: TRBV4-2
CDR3aa: ASSQGGYGDSPLH